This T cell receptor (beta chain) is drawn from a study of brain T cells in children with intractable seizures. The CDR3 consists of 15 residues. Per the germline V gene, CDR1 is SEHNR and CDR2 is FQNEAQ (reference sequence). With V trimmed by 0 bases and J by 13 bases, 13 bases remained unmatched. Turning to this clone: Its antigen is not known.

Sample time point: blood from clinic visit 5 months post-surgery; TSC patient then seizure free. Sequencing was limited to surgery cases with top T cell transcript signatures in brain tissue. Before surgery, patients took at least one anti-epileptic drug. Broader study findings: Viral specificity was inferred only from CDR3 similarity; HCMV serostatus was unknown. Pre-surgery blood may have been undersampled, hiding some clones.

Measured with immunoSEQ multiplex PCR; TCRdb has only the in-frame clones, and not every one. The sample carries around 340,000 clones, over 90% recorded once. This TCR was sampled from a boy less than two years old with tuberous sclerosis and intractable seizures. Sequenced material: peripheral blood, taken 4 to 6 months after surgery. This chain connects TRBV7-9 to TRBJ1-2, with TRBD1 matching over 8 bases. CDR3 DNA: TGTGCCAGCAGCTTAGCCTTGGGAAAACAGGGGGGATCCACCTTC. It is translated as CASSLALGKQGGSTF.